The 3 T cell receptor beta chains presented below share a single source sample, sequenced in a study of blood T cell repertoires in COVID-19. Measured with immunoSEQ multiplex PCR; TCRdb has only the in-frame clones, and not every one. The sample carries 320,000 or so clones, less than 90% recorded once. The sequenced sample consisted of PBMCs or T cells enriched from blood (not recorded which). These receptors were obtained from a woman in her twenties or thirties who had recovered from COVID-19.

The J gene is TRBJ1-1, the V gene TRBV9, with 7 positions matching TRBD1. The CDR3 loop spans 14 amino acids. Germline trimming cut 2 bases from V and 1 base from J; bases unmatched to any gene: 2. Germline V gene sequence: CDR1 SGDLS, CDR2 YYNGEE. The CDR3 bases are TGTGCCAGCAGCGTCCCAGGGGGGAACACTGAAGCTTTCTTT. Its protein product is CASSVPGGNTEAFF. Together with reference TRBV9 and TRBJ1-1, the CDR3 gives the full variable domain: DSGVTQTPKHLITATGQRVTLRCSPRSGDLSVYWYQQSLDQGLQFLIQYYNGEERAKGNILERFSAQQFPDLHSELNLSSLELGDSALYFCASSVPGGNTEAFFGQGTRLTVV.

The chain recombines TRBV6-1 with TRBJ2-1, with D perhaps TRBD2 (7 bases). CDR1 is MNHNS and CDR2 is SASEGT in the germline V gene. This CDR3 has 15 amino acids. The germline V and J ends were trimmed by 1 base and 6 bases, with 13 bases remaining between them. CDR3 loop: CASSEGRGGFNEQFF. The CDR3 nucleotides read TGTGCCAGCAGTGAAGGGAGGGGGGGCTTCAATGAGCAGTTCTTC.

V is TRBV11-3 and J is TRBJ2-2; D possibly corresponds to TRBD2 (7 bases). From germline, CDR1 is SGHNT and CDR2 YENEEA. CDR3 size: 15 residues. V was pared by 3 bases and J by 5 bases, with 13 bases between. The CDR3 reads CASSFGGQGTGELFF. CDR3 in DNA: TGTGCCAGCAGCTTCGGGGGGCAGGGGACCGGGGAGCTGTTTTTT. Complete variable domain (other parts from reference TRBV11-3 and TRBJ2-2): EAGVVQSPRYKIIEKKQPVAFWCNPISGHNTLYWYLQNLGQGPELLIRYENEEAVDDSQLPKDRFSAERLKGVDSTLKIQPAELGDSAVYLCASSFGGQGTGELFFGEGSRLTVL.